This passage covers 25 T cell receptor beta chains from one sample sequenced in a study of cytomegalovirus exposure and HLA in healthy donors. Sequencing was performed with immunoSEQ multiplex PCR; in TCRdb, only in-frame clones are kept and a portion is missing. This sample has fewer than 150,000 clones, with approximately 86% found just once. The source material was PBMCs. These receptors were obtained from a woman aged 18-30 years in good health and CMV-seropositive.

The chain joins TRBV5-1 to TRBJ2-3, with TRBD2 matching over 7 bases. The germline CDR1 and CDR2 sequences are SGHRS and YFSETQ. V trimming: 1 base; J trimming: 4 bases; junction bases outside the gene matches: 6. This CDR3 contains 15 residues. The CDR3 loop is CASSLYGRNADTQYF. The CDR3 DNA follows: TGCGCCAGCAGCTTGTACGGGAGGAACGCAGATACGCAGTATTTT.

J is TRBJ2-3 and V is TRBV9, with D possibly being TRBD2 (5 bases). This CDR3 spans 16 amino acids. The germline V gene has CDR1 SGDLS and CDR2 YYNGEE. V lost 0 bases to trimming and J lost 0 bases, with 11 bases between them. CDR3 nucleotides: TGTGCCAGCAGCGTAGGTCTAGCCCATAGCACAGATACGCAGTATTTT. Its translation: CASSVGLAHSTDTQYF.

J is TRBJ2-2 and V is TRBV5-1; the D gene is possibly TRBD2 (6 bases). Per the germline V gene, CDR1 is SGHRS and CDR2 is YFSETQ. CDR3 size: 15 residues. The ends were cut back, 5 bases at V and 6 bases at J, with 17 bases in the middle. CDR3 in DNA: TGCGCCAGCAGGACCCCCGGGACTTTGGCCGGGGAGCTGTTTTTT. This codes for CASRTPGTLAGELFF.

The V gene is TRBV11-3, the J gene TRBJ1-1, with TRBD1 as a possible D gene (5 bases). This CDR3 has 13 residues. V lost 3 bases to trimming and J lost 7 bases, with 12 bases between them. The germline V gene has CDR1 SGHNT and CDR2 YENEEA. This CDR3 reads CASSFHHQGEAFF. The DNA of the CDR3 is TGTGCCAGCAGCTTCCATCACCAGGGTGAAGCTTTCTTT.

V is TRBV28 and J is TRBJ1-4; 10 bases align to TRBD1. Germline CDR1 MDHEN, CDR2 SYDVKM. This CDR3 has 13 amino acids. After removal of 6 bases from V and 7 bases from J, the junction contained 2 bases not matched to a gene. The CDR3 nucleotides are TGTGCCAGCAGGGGACAGGGGCTTGAAAAACTGTTTTTT. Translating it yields CASRGQGLEKLFF.

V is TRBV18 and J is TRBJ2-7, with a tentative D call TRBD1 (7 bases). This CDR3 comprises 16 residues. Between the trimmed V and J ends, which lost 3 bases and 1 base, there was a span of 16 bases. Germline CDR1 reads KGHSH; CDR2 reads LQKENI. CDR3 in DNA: TGTGCCAGCTCACCTCAAGGGGCAGGGGGGTCCTACGAGCAGTACTTC. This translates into CASSPQGAGGSYEQYF.

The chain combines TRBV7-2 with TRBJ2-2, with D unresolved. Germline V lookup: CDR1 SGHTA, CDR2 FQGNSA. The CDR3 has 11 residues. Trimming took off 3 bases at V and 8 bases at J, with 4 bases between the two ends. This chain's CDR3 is CASSFLGELFF. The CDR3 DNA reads TGTGCCAGCAGCTTCTTAGGGGAGCTGTTTTTT.

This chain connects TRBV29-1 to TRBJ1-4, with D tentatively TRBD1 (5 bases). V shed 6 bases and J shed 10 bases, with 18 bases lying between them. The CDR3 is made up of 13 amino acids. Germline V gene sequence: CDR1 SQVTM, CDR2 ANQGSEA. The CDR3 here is CSVPGLDGGKLFF. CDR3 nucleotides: TGCAGCGTCCCGGGGCTCGACGGGGGAAAACTGTTTTTT.

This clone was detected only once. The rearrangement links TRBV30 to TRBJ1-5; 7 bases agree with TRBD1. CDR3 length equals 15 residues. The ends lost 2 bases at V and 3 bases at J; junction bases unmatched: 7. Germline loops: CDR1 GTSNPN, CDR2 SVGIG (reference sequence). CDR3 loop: CAWSRGTVSNQPQHF. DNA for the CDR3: TGTGCCTGGAGTAGAGGGACAGTTTCCAATCAGCCCCAGCATTTT.

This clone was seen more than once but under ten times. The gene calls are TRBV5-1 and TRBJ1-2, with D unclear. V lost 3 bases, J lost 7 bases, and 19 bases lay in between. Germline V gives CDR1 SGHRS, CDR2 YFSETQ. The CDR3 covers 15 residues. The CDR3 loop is CASSYLQPYKVGYTF. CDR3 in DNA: TGCGCCAGCAGCTATTTACAGCCGTACAAAGTTGGCTACACCTTC. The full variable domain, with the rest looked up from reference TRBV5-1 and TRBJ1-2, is KAGVTQTPRYLIKTRGQQVTLSCSPISGHRSVSWYQQTPGQGLQFLFEYFSETQRNKGNFPGRFSGRQFSNSRSEMNVSTLELGDSALYLCASSYLQPYKVGYTFGSGTRLTVV.

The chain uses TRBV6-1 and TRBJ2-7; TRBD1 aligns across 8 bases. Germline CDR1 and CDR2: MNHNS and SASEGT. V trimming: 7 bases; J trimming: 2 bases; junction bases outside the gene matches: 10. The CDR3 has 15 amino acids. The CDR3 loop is CASTMRNRGTYEQYF. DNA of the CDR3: TGTGCCAGCACAATGAGGAACAGGGGGACCTACGAGCAGTACTTC.

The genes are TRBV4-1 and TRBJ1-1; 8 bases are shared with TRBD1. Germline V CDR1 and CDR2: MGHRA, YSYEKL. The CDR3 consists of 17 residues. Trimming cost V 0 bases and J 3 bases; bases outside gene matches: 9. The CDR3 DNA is TGCGCCAGCAGCCAAGAAAGGGGGGGCAGGGGGCACACTGAAGCTTTCTTT. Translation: CASSQERGGRGHTEAFF.

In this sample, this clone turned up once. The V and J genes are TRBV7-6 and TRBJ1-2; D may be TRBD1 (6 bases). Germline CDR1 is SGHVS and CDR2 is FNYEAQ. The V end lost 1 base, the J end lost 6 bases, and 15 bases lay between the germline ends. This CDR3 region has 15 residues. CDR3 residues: CASSLEPQDSNGYTF. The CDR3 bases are TGTGCCAGCAGCTTAGAACCACAGGACAGCAATGGCTACACCTTC.

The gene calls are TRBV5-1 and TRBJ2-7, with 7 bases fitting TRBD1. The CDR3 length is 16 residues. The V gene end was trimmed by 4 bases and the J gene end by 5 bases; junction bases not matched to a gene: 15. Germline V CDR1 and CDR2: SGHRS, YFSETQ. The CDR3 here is CASSRASGTVSHEQYF. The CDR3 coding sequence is TGCGCCAGCAGCAGAGCTTCCGGGACAGTATCCCACGAGCAGTACTTC.

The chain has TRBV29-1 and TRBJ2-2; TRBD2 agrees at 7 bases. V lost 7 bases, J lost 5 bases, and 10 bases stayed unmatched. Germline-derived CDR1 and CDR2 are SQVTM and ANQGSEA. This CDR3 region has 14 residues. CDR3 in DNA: TGCAGCGCCAGGGCTAGCGGAGGGACCGGGGAGCTGTTTTTT. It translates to CSARASGGTGELFF.

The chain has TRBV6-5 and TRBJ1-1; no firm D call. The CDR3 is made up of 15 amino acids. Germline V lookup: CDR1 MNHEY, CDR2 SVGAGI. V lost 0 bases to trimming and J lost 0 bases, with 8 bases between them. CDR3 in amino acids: CASSYSMSVNTEAFF. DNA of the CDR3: TGTGCCAGCAGTTACTCGATGTCAGTGAACACTGAAGCTTTCTTT.

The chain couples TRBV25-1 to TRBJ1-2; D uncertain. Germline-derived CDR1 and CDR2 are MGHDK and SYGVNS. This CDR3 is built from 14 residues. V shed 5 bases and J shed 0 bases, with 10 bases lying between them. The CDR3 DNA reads TGTGCCAGCAGTCATCCACGGTCTAACTATGGCTACACCTTC. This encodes CASSHPRSNYGYTF.

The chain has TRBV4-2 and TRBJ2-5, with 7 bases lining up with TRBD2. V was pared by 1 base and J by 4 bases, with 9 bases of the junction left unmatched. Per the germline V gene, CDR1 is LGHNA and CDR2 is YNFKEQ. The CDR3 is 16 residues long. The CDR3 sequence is CASSQGGGFLGETQYF. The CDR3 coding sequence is TGTGCCAGCAGCCAAGGGGGAGGGTTCCTGGGAGAGACCCAGTACTTC.

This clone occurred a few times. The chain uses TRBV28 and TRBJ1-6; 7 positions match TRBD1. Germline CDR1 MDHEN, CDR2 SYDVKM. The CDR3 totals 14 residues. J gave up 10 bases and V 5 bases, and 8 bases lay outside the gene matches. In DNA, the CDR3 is TGTGCCAGCAGTGCGACAGGGATCGGGTCACCCCTCCACTTT. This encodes CASSATGIGSPLHF.

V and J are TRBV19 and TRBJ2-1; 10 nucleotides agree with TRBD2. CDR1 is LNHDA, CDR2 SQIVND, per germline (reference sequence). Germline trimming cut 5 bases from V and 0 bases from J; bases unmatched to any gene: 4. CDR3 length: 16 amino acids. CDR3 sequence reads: CASSFSGRSSYNEQFF. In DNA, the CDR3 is TGTGCCAGTAGTTTTAGCGGGAGGAGCTCCTACAATGAGCAGTTCTTC.

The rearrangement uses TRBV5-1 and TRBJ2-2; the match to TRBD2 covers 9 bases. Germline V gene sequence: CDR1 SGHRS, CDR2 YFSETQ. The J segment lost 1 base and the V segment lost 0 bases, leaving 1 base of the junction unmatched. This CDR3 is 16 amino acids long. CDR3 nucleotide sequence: TGCGCCAGCAGCTTGGAGACTAGCGGGAACACCGGGGAGCTGTTTTTT. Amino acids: CASSLETSGNTGELFF.

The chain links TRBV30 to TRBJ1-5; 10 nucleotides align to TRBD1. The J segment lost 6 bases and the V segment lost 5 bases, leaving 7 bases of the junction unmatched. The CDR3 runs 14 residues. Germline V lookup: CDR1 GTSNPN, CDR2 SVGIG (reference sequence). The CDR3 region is CAWGGTGEFQPQHF. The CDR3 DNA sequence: TGTGCCTGGGGTGGGACAGGGGAATTTCAGCCCCAGCATTTT.

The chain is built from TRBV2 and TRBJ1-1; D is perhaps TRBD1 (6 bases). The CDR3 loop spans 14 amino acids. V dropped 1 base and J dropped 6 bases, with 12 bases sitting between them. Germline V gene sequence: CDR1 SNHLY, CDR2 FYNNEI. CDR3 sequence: CASSEERQGSEAFF. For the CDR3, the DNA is TGTGCCAGCAGTGAAGAGAGGCAGGGGTCTGAAGCTTTCTTT.

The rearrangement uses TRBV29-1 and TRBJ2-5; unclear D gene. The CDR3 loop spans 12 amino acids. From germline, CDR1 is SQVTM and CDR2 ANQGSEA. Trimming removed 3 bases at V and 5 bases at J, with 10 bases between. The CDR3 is CSVEQLSETQYF. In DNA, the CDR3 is TGCAGCGTTGAGCAGTTGTCGGAGACCCAGTACTTC.

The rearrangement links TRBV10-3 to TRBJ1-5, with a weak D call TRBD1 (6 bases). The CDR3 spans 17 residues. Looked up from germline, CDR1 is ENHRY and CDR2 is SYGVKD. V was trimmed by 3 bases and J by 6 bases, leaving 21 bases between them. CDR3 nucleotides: TGTGCCATCAGTGACCCCAGTCGGGCAGGGGTTGTTCAGCCCCAGCATTTT. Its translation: CAISDPSRAGVVQPQHF.